The rows below give T cell receptor beta chains drawn from one sample of a study of T cells in Graves' hyperthyroidism and ophthalmopathy. TCRdb called the multiplex PCR reads again in MiXCR, with one record for every CDR3 protein. The top ten clones hold around 7.7% of a sample with a few hundred thousand distinct CDR3 sequences, more than 45% of them seen once. Material for sequencing was peripheral blood or thyroid tissue (not recorded which). These TCRs come from a woman aged 18-30 years with Graves' hyperthyroidism. CDR3s include the opening cysteine and the closing phenylalanine or tryptophan. The D gene is left open where the match is weak. Where a row states a size, it is once, few, many or the class of an expanded clone; other rows omit it.

cdr3_length: 15
j_call: TRBJ2-5
clone_size: once
v_call: TRBV6-5
d_call: -
cdr3_aa: CASSEALGLDQPQYF
cdr3_nt: TGTGCCAGCAGTGAAGCCTTGGGGCTCGATCAGCCCCAGTACTTC

cdr3_length: 17
j_call: TRBJ2-7
clone_size: -
v_call: TRBV4-1
d_call: TRBD1
cdr3_aa: CASSRTTPGQGASEQYF
cdr3_nt: TGCGCCAGCAGCCGAACGACCCCCGGCCAGGGGGCTTCCGAGCAGTACTTC

cdr3_length: 14
j_call: TRBJ2-5
clone_size: -
v_call: TRBV9
d_call: TRBD1
cdr3_aa: CASSEGQGGETQYF
cdr3_nt: TGTGCCAGCAGTGAAGGACAGGGAGGAGAGACCCAGTACTTC

cdr3_length: 17
j_call: TRBJ2-7
clone_size: many
v_call: TRBV11-2
d_call: -
cdr3_aa: CASSSPVGGRWSYEQYF
cdr3_nt: TGTGCCAGCAGCTCCCCTGTAGGGGGGAGATGGTCCTACGAGCAGTACTTC

cdr3_length: 11
j_call: TRBJ1-2
clone_size: many
v_call: TRBV20-1
d_call: TRBD1
cdr3_aa: CSAKTGPGYTF
cdr3_nt: TGCAGTGCTAAGACAGGGCCTGGCTACACCTTC

cdr3_length: 16
j_call: TRBJ2-2
clone_size: few
v_call: TRBV6-6
d_call: TRBD2
cdr3_aa: CASSRGLLAGAGELFF
cdr3_nt: TGTGCCAGCAGTAGGGGGCTACTAGCGGGAGCCGGGGAGCTGTTTTTT

cdr3_length: 11
j_call: TRBJ1-2
clone_size: many
v_call: TRBV6-6
d_call: TRBD1
cdr3_aa: CASGTGEGYTF
cdr3_nt: TGTGCCAGCGGGACAGGGGAAGGCTACACCTTC

cdr3_length: 15
j_call: TRBJ1-2
clone_size: many
v_call: TRBV7-9
d_call: TRBD1
cdr3_aa: CASRGRTGDGYGYTF
cdr3_nt: TGTGCCAGCAGGGGTCGGACAGGGGACGGGTATGGCTACACCTTC

cdr3_length: 15
j_call: TRBJ2-7
clone_size: -
v_call: TRBV7-8
d_call: TRBD1
cdr3_aa: CASSRRDRVGYEQYF
cdr3_nt: TGTGCCAGCAGCCGCCGGGACAGGGTTGGCTACGAGCAGTACTTC

cdr3_length: 13
j_call: TRBJ1-1
clone_size: once
v_call: TRBV10-3
d_call: -
cdr3_aa: CAISELGDTEAFF
cdr3_nt: TGTGCCATCAGTGAGCTGGGGGACACTGAGGCTTTCTTT

cdr3_length: 13
j_call: TRBJ1-1
clone_size: many
v_call: TRBV19
d_call: -
cdr3_aa: CASSRFSNTEAFF
cdr3_nt: TGTGCCAGTAGCCGATTTTCGAACACTGAAGCTTTCTTT

cdr3_length: 15
j_call: TRBJ2-3
clone_size: few
v_call: TRBV19
d_call: TRBD2
cdr3_aa: CASSTIGGTRDTQYF
cdr3_nt: TGTGCCAGTAGTACCATAGGGGGGACTAGAGATACGCAGTATTTT

cdr3_length: 13
j_call: TRBJ1-2
clone_size: -
v_call: TRBV2
d_call: TRBD1
cdr3_aa: CASSSDRGRGYTF
cdr3_nt: TGTGCCAGCAGTTCAGACAGGGGGCGAGGCTACACCTTC

cdr3_length: 15
j_call: TRBJ2-7
clone_size: -
v_call: TRBV20-1
d_call: TRBD2
cdr3_aa: CSARPTSGIEYEQYF
cdr3_nt: TGCAGTGCTAGACCCACTAGCGGGATTGAATACGAGCAGTACTTC

cdr3_length: 16
j_call: TRBJ2-7
clone_size: few
v_call: TRBV6-6
d_call: -
cdr3_aa: CASSYSQGSGSYEQYF
cdr3_nt: TGTGCCAGCAGTTACTCTCAGGGCAGTGGGTCCTACGAGCAGTACTTC

cdr3_length: 14
j_call: TRBJ2-3
clone_size: few
v_call: TRBV19
d_call: TRBD2
cdr3_aa: CASSPRTSTDTQYF
cdr3_nt: TGTGCCAGTAGTCCCAGGACTAGTACAGATACGCAGTATTTT

cdr3_length: 14
j_call: TRBJ2-5
clone_size: -
v_call: TRBV20-1
d_call: TRBD2
cdr3_aa: CSTRIAGGQETQYF
cdr3_nt: TGCAGCACTCGAATAGCGGGAGGGCAAGAGACCCAGTACTTC

cdr3_length: 14
j_call: TRBJ1-4
clone_size: many
v_call: TRBV7-9
d_call: -
cdr3_aa: CASSPGGGNEKLFF
cdr3_nt: TGTGCCAGCAGCCCCGGAGGGGGGAATGAAAAACTGTTTTTT

cdr3_length: 15
j_call: TRBJ2-7
clone_size: many
v_call: TRBV7-2
d_call: TRBD2
cdr3_aa: CASSLTSGVSYEQYF
cdr3_nt: TGTGCCAGCAGCTTAACTAGCGGCGTTTCCTACGAGCAGTACTTC

cdr3_length: 15
j_call: TRBJ2-5
clone_size: -
v_call: TRBV5-5
d_call: TRBD1
cdr3_aa: CASSLSGQGVETQYF
cdr3_nt: TGTGCCAGCAGCTTGTCTGGACAGGGGGTAGAGACCCAGTACTTC

cdr3_length: 14
j_call: TRBJ2-2
clone_size: many
v_call: TRBV12-3/TRBV12-4
d_call: -
cdr3_aa: CASSFLVDTGELFF
cdr3_nt: TGTGCCAGCAGTTTCCTGGTAGACACCGGGGAGCTGTTTTTT

cdr3_length: 14
j_call: TRBJ1-1
clone_size: many
v_call: TRBV7-9
d_call: -
cdr3_aa: CASSFRGVDTEAFF
cdr3_nt: TGTGCCAGCAGCTTCAGGGGTGTGGACACTGAAGCTTTCTTT

cdr3_length: 13
j_call: TRBJ2-7
clone_size: many
v_call: TRBV29-1
d_call: TRBD2
cdr3_aa: CSVVAGGSYEQYF
cdr3_nt: TGCAGCGTTGTTGCGGGAGGTTCCTACGAGCAGTACTTC

cdr3_length: 14
j_call: TRBJ1-3
clone_size: many
v_call: TRBV19
d_call: -
cdr3_aa: CASSQQGPGNTIYF
cdr3_nt: TGTGCCAGTAGTCAACAGGGCCCTGGAAACACCATATATTTT

cdr3_length: 15
j_call: TRBJ1-2
clone_size: -
v_call: TRBV5-1
d_call: TRBD1
cdr3_aa: CASSLWGQGASGYTF
cdr3_nt: TGCGCCAGCAGCCTTTGGGGACAGGGGGCGTCTGGCTACACCTTC

cdr3_length: 15
j_call: TRBJ1-5
clone_size: -
v_call: TRBV7-2
d_call: -
cdr3_aa: CASSLEAWASQPQHF
cdr3_nt: TGTGCCAGCAGCTTGGAGGCCTGGGCTAGTCAGCCCCAGCATTTT

cdr3_length: 15
j_call: TRBJ1-1
clone_size: once
v_call: TRBV15
d_call: TRBD1
cdr3_aa: CATSTSGQGSTEAFF
cdr3_nt: TGTGCCACCAGCACTTCGGGACAGGGGAGTACTGAAGCTTTCTTT

cdr3_length: 12
j_call: TRBJ1-1
clone_size: -
v_call: TRBV12-3/TRBV12-4
d_call: TRBD1
cdr3_aa: CASSSRQGGAFF
cdr3_nt: TGTGCCAGCAGTTCCAGGCAGGGGGGAGCTTTCTTT

cdr3_length: 17
j_call: TRBJ1-6
clone_size: -
v_call: TRBV4-1
d_call: -
cdr3_aa: CASSTGLLRGYNSPLHF
cdr3_nt: TGCGCCAGCAGCACTGGACTCCTGAGAGGCTATAATTCACCCCTCCACTTT

cdr3_length: 15
j_call: TRBJ2-1
clone_size: -
v_call: TRBV20-1
d_call: TRBD2
cdr3_aa: CSAGAGGAIVVGQFF
cdr3_nt: TGCAGTGCTGGCGCCGGGGGGGCTATAGTCGTAGGGCAGTTCTTC

cdr3_length: 14
j_call: TRBJ1-1
clone_size: many
v_call: TRBV4-1
d_call: -
cdr3_aa: CASSGPLSGTEAFF
cdr3_nt: TGCGCCAGCAGCGGTCCACTTAGCGGTACTGAAGCTTTCTTT

cdr3_length: 16
j_call: TRBJ2-7
clone_size: many
v_call: TRBV6-1
d_call: TRBD2
cdr3_aa: CASSGLAGGPIYEQYF
cdr3_nt: TGTGCCAGCAGTGGGTTAGCGGGAGGGCCCATCTACGAGCAGTACTTC

cdr3_length: 15
j_call: TRBJ1-1
clone_size: many
v_call: TRBV7-2
d_call: -
cdr3_aa: CASSFLLGKNTEAFF
cdr3_nt: TGTGCCAGCAGCTTTCTTCTGGGGAAGAACACTGAAGCTTTCTTT

cdr3_length: 16
j_call: TRBJ2-5
clone_size: many
v_call: TRBV5-4
d_call: -
cdr3_aa: CASSLVRASGQETQYF
cdr3_nt: TGTGCCAGCAGCTTGGTCAGGGCCTCGGGTCAAGAGACCCAGTACTTC

cdr3_length: 14
j_call: TRBJ2-5
clone_size: many
v_call: TRBV9
d_call: -
cdr3_aa: CASSVGRRQETQYF
cdr3_nt: TGTGCCAGCAGCGTAGGCCGCCGTCAAGAGACCCAGTACTTC

cdr3_length: 13
j_call: TRBJ1-2
clone_size: many
v_call: TRBV6-1
d_call: -
cdr3_aa: CASSVQGGNGYTF
cdr3_nt: TGTGCCAGCAGTGTTCAGGGAGGAAATGGCTACACCTTC

cdr3_length: 18
j_call: TRBJ2-7
clone_size: -
v_call: TRBV4-1
d_call: TRBD2
cdr3_aa: CASSQVGASGKSGYEQYF
cdr3_nt: TGCGCCAGCAGCCAAGTAGGTGCTAGCGGGAAGAGCGGCTACGAGCAGTACTTC

cdr3_length: 15
j_call: TRBJ1-1
clone_size: -
v_call: TRBV7-6
d_call: -
cdr3_aa: CASSLSVSVGGEAFF
cdr3_nt: TGTGCCAGCAGCCTCAGCGTGTCGGTCGGGGGTGAAGCTTTCTTT

cdr3_length: 12
j_call: TRBJ2-1
clone_size: -
v_call: TRBV2
d_call: -
cdr3_aa: CRYGSSYNEQFF
cdr3_nt: TGTCGCTATGGGAGCTCCTACAATGAGCAGTTCTTC

cdr3_length: 15
j_call: TRBJ1-2
clone_size: many
v_call: TRBV6-5
d_call: -
cdr3_aa: CASSYSSGPGYGYTF
cdr3_nt: TGTGCCAGCAGTTACTCGAGCGGCCCTGGGTATGGCTACACCTTC

cdr3_length: 15
j_call: TRBJ2-7
clone_size: many
v_call: TRBV7-9
d_call: TRBD2
cdr3_aa: CASSSQRGDSYEQYF
cdr3_nt: TGTGCCAGCAGCTCCCAGCGGGGGGACTCCTACGAGCAGTACTTC

cdr3_length: 13
j_call: TRBJ2-7
clone_size: once
v_call: TRBV6-5
d_call: TRBD1
cdr3_aa: CASRAGGLYEQYF
cdr3_nt: TGTGCCAGCAGGGCAGGGGGCCTGTACGAGCAGTACTTC

cdr3_length: 17
j_call: TRBJ2-2
clone_size: few
v_call: TRBV6-6
d_call: TRBD2
cdr3_aa: CASSYSAGGGNTGELFF
cdr3_nt: TGTGCCAGCAGTTACTCGGCGGGAGGGGGAAACACCGGGGAGCTGTTTTTT

cdr3_length: 16
j_call: TRBJ2-2
clone_size: many
v_call: TRBV10-3
d_call: TRBD1
cdr3_aa: CAINPGQGANTGELFF
cdr3_nt: TGTGCCATCAACCCGGGACAGGGGGCGAACACCGGGGAGCTGTTTTTT

cdr3_length: 14
j_call: TRBJ2-1
clone_size: -
v_call: TRBV20-1
d_call: -
cdr3_aa: CSASRGKGLVEQFF
cdr3_nt: TGCAGTGCTAGCCGAGGGAAAGGGTTGGTTGAGCAGTTCTTC

cdr3_length: 16
j_call: TRBJ2-1
clone_size: -
v_call: TRBV19
d_call: TRBD2
cdr3_aa: CASRLPGLGLYNEQFF
cdr3_nt: TGTGCCAGTAGACTACCGGGACTAGGTTTATACAATGAGCAGTTCTTC

cdr3_length: 14
j_call: TRBJ1-1
clone_size: -
v_call: TRBV14
d_call: -
cdr3_aa: CASSHLTEYTEAFF
cdr3_nt: TGTGCCAGCAGCCATCTAACCGAGTACACTGAAGCTTTCTTT

cdr3_length: 13
j_call: TRBJ2-5
clone_size: many
v_call: TRBV6-1
d_call: -
cdr3_aa: CASRDAGEETQYF
cdr3_nt: TGTGCCAGCAGGGACGCAGGGGAAGAGACCCAGTACTTC

cdr3_length: 11
j_call: TRBJ1-6
clone_size: -
v_call: TRBV28
d_call: TRBD1
cdr3_aa: CASRPRDRVHF
cdr3_nt: TGTGCCAGCAGGCCCCGGGACAGGGTCCACTTT

cdr3_length: 14
j_call: TRBJ2-7
clone_size: many
v_call: TRBV11-2
d_call: -
cdr3_aa: CASSSAAATYEQYF
cdr3_nt: TGTGCCAGCAGCTCGGCGGCCGCCACCTACGAGCAGTACTTC

cdr3_length: 17
j_call: TRBJ2-6
clone_size: few
v_call: TRBV11-2
d_call: TRBD2
cdr3_aa: CASSWGGGASGANVLTF
cdr3_nt: TGTGCCAGCAGCTGGGGCGGGGGAGCCTCTGGGGCCAACGTCCTGACTTTC

cdr3_length: 15
j_call: TRBJ2-7
clone_size: once
v_call: TRBV25-1
d_call: TRBD1
cdr3_aa: CASSETTGRSYGQYF
cdr3_nt: TGTGCCAGCAGTGAGACGACAGGGCGCTCCTACGGGCAGTACTTC

cdr3_length: 19
j_call: TRBJ2-1
clone_size: -
v_call: TRBV15
d_call: TRBD2
cdr3_aa: CATSRDNGLAGGSYNEQFF
cdr3_nt: TGTGCCACCAGCAGAGATAATGGTTTAGCGGGAGGGTCCTACAATGAGCAGTTCTTC

cdr3_length: 17
j_call: TRBJ2-7
clone_size: -
v_call: TRBV4-2
d_call: -
cdr3_aa: CASSQGIGRKVHYEQYF
cdr3_nt: TGTGCCAGCAGCCAAGGTATTGGACGGAAGGTCCACTACGAGCAGTACTTC

cdr3_length: 12
j_call: TRBJ2-5
clone_size: -
v_call: TRBV29-1
d_call: TRBD2
cdr3_aa: CSKTSGEETQYF
cdr3_nt: TGCAGCAAGACTAGCGGGGAAGAGACCCAGTACTTC